One sample yielded the 24 T cell receptor beta chains listed below, sequenced in a study of blood T cell repertoires in COVID-19. Method: immunoSEQ multiplex PCR; TCRdb's copy keeps in-frame clones and lacks some. The profile shows some 210,000 clones, 87% of them singletons. The sample consisted of PBMCs or T cells enriched from blood (not recorded which). Every receptor here comes from a young man with acute COVID-19.

This sequence joins TRBV5-1 and TRBJ1-3; 7 bases match TRBD1. The CDR3 totals 16 residues. V trimming: 0 bases; J trimming: 4 bases; junction bases outside the gene matches: 7. Per germline, CDR1 SGHRS and CDR2 YFSETQ. Here the CDR3 reads CASSLGDRASGNTIYF. The DNA for the CDR3 is TGCGCCAGCAGCTTGGGGGACAGAGCCTCCGGAAACACCATATATTTT. The whole variable domain, filled in from reference TRBV5-1 and TRBJ1-3, reads KAGVTQTPRYLIKTRGQQVTLSCSPISGHRSVSWYQQTPGQGLQFLFEYFSETQRNKGNFPGRFSGRQFSNSRSEMNVSTLELGDSALYLCASSLGDRASGNTIYFGEGSWLTVV.

The chain employs TRBV10-3 and TRBJ2-5; 11 nucleotides align to TRBD2. Unmatched junction bases numbered 12, after V lost 4 bases and J lost 5 bases. There are 17 residues in the CDR3. CDR1 and CDR2 (germline): ENHRY, SYGVKD. As DNA, the CDR3 is TGTGCCATCAGTGGTGGGTTAGCGGGAGGGCCGGGGGAGACCCAGTACTTC. This encodes CAISGGLAGGPGETQYF.

The J gene is TRBJ2-3, the V gene TRBV3-1 (or the pseudogene TRBV3-2); possible D gene TRBD2, 6 bases. The V end was cut by 4 bases, the J end by 0 bases, with 11 bases between. Germline V gene data show CDR1 as LGHDT and CDR2 as YNNKEL (reference sequence). This CDR3 has 15 amino acids. As DNA, the CDR3 is TGTGCCAGCAGCCCAGCGGGCGGGAGCACAGATACGCAGTATTTT. Its protein product is CASSPAGGSTDTQYF.

J is TRBJ2-1 and V is TRBV10-3, with 10 bases matching TRBD2. The CDR3 loop spans 16 amino acids. Germline lookup yields CDR1 ENHRY and CDR2 SYGVKD. V dropped 0 bases and J dropped 4; count of bases not matched to a gene: 3. The CDR3, as DNA: TGTGCCATCAGTGAGTCCGCTAGCGGGAGTTACAATGAGCAGTTCTTC. Translating it yields CAISESASGSYNEQFF.

The chain couples TRBV29-1 to TRBJ1-2, with TRBD1 matching 7 bases. Germline assignment: CDR1 SQVTM and CDR2 ANQGSEA. The CDR3 sequence is 13 residues long. The V gene end was trimmed by 7 bases and the J gene end by 8 bases; junction bases not matched to a gene: 13. CDR3 region: CSAGDSRVRGYTF. The CDR3 nucleotides read TGCAGCGCGGGGGACAGCCGCGTCCGGGGCTACACCTTC.

The J gene is TRBJ1-5, the V gene TRBV21-1; no DNA check was done on the table's D call, TRBD1. TRBV21-1 is assigned pseudogene status. The CDR3 is 18 amino acids. This CDR3 is CASSNNLSRQGYNQPQHF. The CDR3 DNA reads as TGTGCCAGCAGCAACAACCTCTCTCGACAGGGGTACAATCAGCCCCAGCATTTT.

The CDR3 DNA follows: TGTGCCAGCAGCTTACGGGTGTCTGGGGCCAACGTCCTGACTTTC. Its protein is CASSLRVSGANVLTF. The chain has TRBV7-8 and TRBJ2-6; D is undetermined. CDR1 SGHVS and CDR2 FQNEAQ come from the germline V gene. Trimming shortened V by 2 bases and J by 1 base, and 6 bases separated the two germline ends. The CDR3 length is 15 residues.

CDR3 region: CASSSGTSGNNEQFF. The DNA for the CDR3 is TGTGCCAGCAGTTCCGGGACTAGCGGCAACAATGAGCAGTTCTTC. The rearrangement joins TRBV27 to TRBJ2-1, with 11 bases that match TRBD2. The germline gives CDR1 MNHEY, CDR2 SMNVEV (reference sequence). The CDR3 is made up of 15 amino acids. V was pared by 4 bases and J by 5 bases, with 4 bases of the junction left unmatched.

The chain recombines TRBV30 with TRBJ1-5, with 7 bases lining up with TRBD1. Germline assignment: CDR1 GTSNPN and CDR2 SVGIG (reference sequence). The trim removed 1 base at V and 5 bases at J, leaving 2 bases unmatched. This CDR3 has 13 residues. The chain's CDR3 is CAWSGQGDQPQHF. DNA for the CDR3: TGTGCCTGGAGTGGACAGGGCGATCAGCCCCAGCATTTT.

The rearrangement joins TRBV2 to TRBJ2-7, with 14 bases matching TRBD2. The V gene end was trimmed by 1 base and the J gene end by 2 bases; junction bases not matched to a gene: 13. The CDR3 has 20 amino acids. Per the germline V gene, CDR1 is SNHLY and CDR2 is FYNNEI. CDR3 loop: CASSEGAVGLAGGTTYEQYF. CDR3 bases: TGTGCCAGCAGTGAAGGGGCAGTAGGACTAGCGGGAGGTACTACCTACGAGCAGTACTTC.

The V call is TRBV11-2, the J call TRBJ2-5; D is possibly TRBD2 (6 bases). Deletions cut 5 bases from V and 9 bases from J, with 10 bases between. The CDR3 spans 11 residues. Germline-derived CDR1 and CDR2 are SGHAT and FQNNGV. The CDR3 is CASSQGRSQYF. CDR3 nucleotides: TGTGCCAGCAGCCAAGGGAGGTCCCAGTACTTC.

V usage is TRBV10-3 and J usage is TRBJ1-1; 7 bases line up with TRBD1. The V gene end was trimmed by 1 base and the J gene end by 1 base; junction bases not matched to a gene: 3. The CDR3 length is 15 residues. From germline, CDR1 is ENHRY and CDR2 SYGVKD. CDR3 sequence: CAISEFEGANTEAFF. The CDR3 DNA reads TGTGCCATCAGTGAGTTTGAGGGGGCGAACACTGAAGCTTTCTTT.

V usage is TRBV12-3 or TRBV12-4 and J usage is TRBJ2-2, with TRBD1 as a possible D gene (5 bases). Trimming pared 3 bases from V and 11 bases from J, leaving 13 bases between. This CDR3 is built from 13 residues. CDR3 sequence (DNA): TGTGCCAGCAGTTTGCGTACACAGGCCGAGCTGTTTTTT. It specifies CASSLRTQAELFF.

This rearrangement joins TRBV5-4 to TRBJ2-7; 14 bases map to TRBD2. Germline V lookup: CDR1 SGHNT, CDR2 YYREEE (reference sequence). The CDR3 length is 16 residues. Germline trimming cut 4 bases from V and 5 bases from J; bases unmatched to any gene: 8. This chain's CDR3 is CASSPGTSGRSHEQYF. The CDR3 DNA reads as TGTGCCAGCAGCCCAGGGACTAGCGGGAGATCCCACGAGCAGTACTTC.

The chain uses TRBV11-2 and TRBJ1-4, with 8 bases identical to TRBD1. Losses at the gene ends were 5 bases for V and 8 bases for J; bases not matched to a gene: 10. Per germline, CDR1 SGHAT and CDR2 FQNNGV. The CDR3 has 15 residues. This CDR3 is CASSLTGQEGEKLFF. CDR3 in DNA: TGTGCCAGCAGCCTAACGGGACAGGAGGGGGAAAAACTGTTTTTT.

The chain links TRBV28 to TRBJ2-1, with 9 positions matching TRBD2. CDR1 and CDR2 from the germline V gene are MDHEN and SYDVKM. The CDR3 consists of 18 residues. Unmatched junction bases numbered 10, after V lost 2 bases and J lost 2 bases. CDR3 in amino acids: CASSLPGMGLAAYNEQFF. CDR3 nucleotide sequence: TGTGCCAGCAGTTTACCCGGAATGGGACTAGCAGCCTACAATGAGCAGTTCTTC.

This chain links TRBV3-1 (or the pseudogene TRBV3-2) with TRBJ1-2; TRBD1 might be the D (5 bases). V was pared by 4 bases and J by 9 bases, with 24 bases between. This CDR3 has 16 amino acids. Germline loops: CDR1 LGHDT, CDR2 YNNKEL (reference sequence). CDR3 coding DNA: TGTGCCAGCAGCCCTCCGGGGGTAGCGGTTTATCAGAGCTACACCTTC. Protein product: CASSPPGVAVYQSYTF.

The chain uses TRBV6-5 and TRBJ1-1, with 7 bases aligning to TRBD1. This CDR3 has 15 residues. Unmatched junction bases numbered 15, after V lost 10 bases and J lost 4 bases. The germline V gene has CDR1 MNHEY and CDR2 SVGAGI. For the CDR3, the DNA is TGTGCCACTAAACCTTACAGGGGTTCGGGCACTGAAGCTTTCTTT. Encoded protein: CATKPYRGSGTEAFF.

The J gene is TRBJ2-3, the V gene TRBV25-1; D possibly corresponds to TRBD2 (6 bases). V lost 8 bases to trimming and J lost 2 bases, with 14 bases between them. The CDR3 sequence is 14 residues long. Germline-derived CDR1 and CDR2 are MGHDK and SYGVNS. CDR3 protein: CASGLQRATDTQYF. For the CDR3, the DNA is TGTGCCAGCGGCCTCCAGCGGGCCACAGATACGCAGTATTTT.

The chain joins TRBV30 to TRBJ2-1; 7 bases align to TRBD2. This CDR3 region has 16 residues. Germline CDR1 and CDR2: GTSNPN and SVGIG (reference sequence). J lost 7 bases, V lost 0 bases, and 12 bases had no gene match. The CDR3 DNA sequence: TGTGCCTGGAGTGTACAGGTGGGAGGGCCGGGGAATGAGCAGTTCTTC. As protein: CAWSVQVGGPGNEQFF.

This clone came up once. This rearrangement joins TRBV7-9 to TRBJ2-2, with TRBD2 identical over 13 bases. V was clipped by 5 bases and J by 2 bases; unmatched bases: 5. This CDR3 region has 17 residues. Germline values: CDR1 SEHNR, CDR2 FQNEAQ (reference sequence). The CDR3 nucleotides read TGTGCCAGCAGCCGGACTAGCGGGAGCTCCAACACCGGGGAGCTGTTTTTT. As protein: CASSRTSGSSNTGELFF. Complete variable domain (other parts from reference TRBV7-9 and TRBJ2-2): DTGVSQNPRHKITKRGQNVTFRCDPISEHNRLYWYRQTLGQGPEFLTYFQNEAQLEKSRLLSDRFSAERPKGSFSTLEIQRTEQGDSAMYLCASSRTSGSSNTGELFFGEGSRLTVL.

The chain links TRBV4-1 to TRBJ1-2; maybe TRBD1 (6 bases). V lost 4 bases and J lost 2, with 17 bases in between. The CDR3 length is 16 residues. The V gene's germline CDR1 is MGHRA and CDR2 YSYEKL. CDR3 DNA: TGCGCCAGCAGCCTCAATGCGGGGGGCTTCAACTATGGCTACACCTTC. Translating gives CASSLNAGGFNYGYTF.

V is TRBV7-8 and J is TRBJ2-1; maybe TRBD2 (5 bases). Germline CDR1 and CDR2: SGHVS and FQNEAQ. The V and J ends lost 5 bases and 4 bases respectively, with 15 bases between them. The CDR3 runs to 15 residues. The CDR3 protein is CASSHRTGGYNEQFF. DNA of the CDR3: TGTGCCAGCAGCCATCGTACGGGCGGGTACAATGAGCAGTTCTTC.

The chain combines TRBV18 with TRBJ2-1, with TRBD2 identical over 15 bases. Germline V CDR1 and CDR2: KGHSH, LQKENI. This CDR3 has 17 residues. After removal of 0 bases from V and 7 bases from J, the junction contained 4 bases not matched to a gene. Here the CDR3 reads CASSPPGLAGGVNEQFF. In nucleotides, the CDR3 is TGTGCCAGCTCACCACCAGGACTAGCGGGAGGGGTAAATGAGCAGTTCTTC.